The 20 T cell receptor beta chains presented below share a single source sample, sequenced in a study of blood T cell repertoires in COVID-19. The method was immunoSEQ multiplex PCR; TCRdb's version includes in-frame clones alone and lacks a portion of them. The table shows 65,000 to 90,000 clones, with 70% to 90% occurring only once. The sequenced sample was peripheral blood. The receptors come from a woman aged 80 or over with acute or convalescent COVID-19.

The chain uses TRBV7-3 and TRBJ2-1; 12 positions agree with TRBD2. V lost 5 bases, J lost 0 bases, and 14 bases stayed unmatched. The length of the CDR3 is 20 residues. The germline gives CDR1 SGHTA, CDR2 FQGTGA. In nucleotides, the CDR3 is TGTGCCAGCAGCCCGTCCTTTGGGACTAGCGGGCCGAGCTCCTACAATGAGCAGTTCTTC. This encodes CASSPSFGTSGPSSYNEQFF.

The J gene is TRBJ2-1, the V gene TRBV27, with D maybe TRBD2 (5 bases). The CDR3 is made up of 17 amino acids. Trimming cost V 0 bases and J 4 bases, with 16 bases left between them. Germline V gene lookup returns CDR1 MNHEY and CDR2 SMNVEV (reference sequence). CDR3 nucleotides: TGTGCCAGCAGTTTATCGATGCCGGGAAATTTTTACAATGAGCAGTTCTTC. This encodes CASSLSMPGNFYNEQFF.

About this clone: The sample carries other DNA sequences with the same CDR3. This chain connects TRBV30 to TRBJ1-1, with 8 bases fitting TRBD1. V lost 1 base, J lost 5 bases, and 3 bases stayed unmatched. The CDR3 is 13 amino acids. Germline V CDR1 and CDR2: GTSNPN, SVGIG (reference sequence). CDR3 protein: CAWSEQGGTEAFF. CDR3 nucleotide sequence: TGTGCCTGGAGTGAACAGGGGGGGACTGAAGCTTTCTTT.

This clone was detected only once. The CDR3 nucleotides read TGTGCCAGCAGCCAGTCCGGGACACCTAAACCCCTCCACTTT. Amino acid sequence: CASSQSGTPKPLHF. The chain employs TRBV5-6 and TRBJ1-6; the D gene is possibly TRBD1 (6 bases). The germline CDR1 and CDR2 sequences are SGHDT and YYEEEE. Trimming removed 4 bases from V and 12 bases from J, with 17 bases in between. The CDR3 runs 14 residues.

The chain recombines TRBV7-9 with TRBJ1-4, with no clear D. V lost 1 base to trimming and J lost 10 bases, with 10 bases between them. This CDR3 has 13 residues. Germline CDR1 is SEHNR and CDR2 is FQNEAQ (reference sequence). The CDR3 region is CASSLGQAAKLFF. The CDR3 DNA reads TGTGCCAGCAGCTTAGGGCAAGCGGCAAAACTGTTTTTT.

V and J are TRBV6-1 and TRBJ1-2; D is perhaps TRBD1 (6 bases). Between the trimmed V and J ends, which lost 3 bases and 3 bases, there was a span of 20 bases. Germline V gives CDR1 MNHNS, CDR2 SASEGT. This CDR3 is built from 17 residues. The CDR3 coding sequence is TGTGCCAGCAGTGATACGGGGTCCCCCCAGGGGTACTATGGCTACACCTTC. Protein sequence: CASSDTGSPQGYYGYTF.

This clone was observed a few times. This chain connects TRBV2 to TRBJ2-7, with 12 bases matching TRBD1. The junction had 9 bases not matched to a gene; V was cut back by 5 bases and J by 7 bases. The germline V gene encodes CDR1 SNHLY and CDR2 FYNNEI. This CDR3 spans 15 amino acids. DNA of the CDR3: TGTGCCAGCAGTCCCGGGACAGGGGGCCCTCGAGAGCAGTACTTC. It yields the protein CASSPGTGGPREQYF.

The chain combines TRBV7-2 with TRBJ1-2, with 10 bases matching TRBD1. The CDR3 sequence is 14 residues long. Germline assignment: CDR1 SGHTA and CDR2 FQGNSA. J gave up 6 bases and V 1 base, and 2 bases lay outside the gene matches. The CDR3 DNA sequence: TGTGCCAGCAGCTTAGGGGACAGGGGAAATGGCTACACCTTC. Encoded protein: CASSLGDRGNGYTF. Filled out from reference TRBV7-2 and TRBJ1-2, the complete variable domain reads GAGVSQSPSNKVTEKGKDVELRCDPISGHTALYWYRQSLGQGLEFLIYFQGNSAPDKSGLPSDRFSAERTGGSVSTLTIQRTQQEDSAVYLCASSLGDRGNGYTFGSGTRLTVV.

The V gene is TRBV6-2 or TRBV6-3, the J gene TRBJ2-1, with 10 bases matching TRBD2. This CDR3 has 15 residues. J lost 7 bases, V lost 4 bases, and 7 bases had no gene match. The germline V gene encodes CDR1 MNHEY and CDR2 SVGEGT. The CDR3 DNA reads as TGTGCCAGCAGTTCATGGACTAGCGGTGGGAATGAGCAGTTCTTC. This codes for CASSSWTSGGNEQFF.

The V gene is TRBV15, the J gene TRBJ1-5, with 8 bases fitting TRBD1. Germline trimming cut 3 bases from V and 6 bases from J; bases unmatched to any gene: 7. CDR1 and CDR2 (germline): LNHNV, YYDKDF (reference sequence). CDR3 length equals 15 residues. The CDR3, as DNA: TGTGCCACCAGCAGGGACAGGGATACCCTTCAGCCCCAGCATTTT. Translated, it gives CATSRDRDTLQPQHF.

The chain recombines TRBV7-2 with TRBJ1-3; 7 positions match TRBD1. Germline V lookup: CDR1 SGHTA, CDR2 FQGNSA. The length of the CDR3 is 15 residues. V shed 5 bases and J 4 bases; nucleotides not matched to a gene: 8. The CDR3 sequence: CASSPQGTAGNTIYF. As DNA, the CDR3 is TGTGCCAGCAGCCCCCAAGGGACAGCAGGAAACACCATATATTTT.

V is TRBV24-1 and J is TRBJ1-3; the D gene is possibly TRBD1 (5 bases). Trimming pared 5 bases from V and 2 bases from J, leaving 12 bases between. This CDR3 has 15 residues. The V gene's germline CDR1 is KGHDR and CDR2 SFDVKD. The CDR3 region is CATSGQGAAGNTIYF. The CDR3 DNA is TGTGCCACCAGTGGACAAGGGGCCGCTGGAAACACCATATATTTT.

This rearrangement joins TRBV11-2 to TRBJ2-7, with 9 nucleotides matching TRBD1. The CDR3 is made up of 14 amino acids. J lost 6 bases, V lost 1 base, and 4 bases had no gene match. Germline lookup yields CDR1 SGHAT and CDR2 FQNNGV. CDR3 sequence: CASSLVRDRAEQYF. The CDR3 nucleotides read TGTGCCAGCAGCTTAGTCCGGGACAGGGCCGAGCAGTACTTC.

Here the CDR3 reads CASSLGGPNTGELFF. CDR3 in DNA: TGTGCCAGCAGCTTAGGAGGCCCGAACACCGGGGAGCTGTTTTTT. V gene TRBV11-3 combines with J gene TRBJ2-2, with D hard to call. V was pared by 1 base and J by 0 bases, with 6 bases between. There are 15 residues in the CDR3. CDR1 SGHNT and CDR2 YENEEA come from the germline V gene.

The chain has TRBV30 and TRBJ2-7; TRBD1 matches 8 bases. Germline CDR1 reads GTSNPN; CDR2 reads SVGIG (reference sequence). The CDR3 contains 13 residues. V was clipped by 5 bases and J by 2 bases; unmatched bases: 5. In DNA form, the CDR3 reads TGTGCCTGGGCCAGACAGGGGACCTACGAGCAGTACTTC. This translates into CAWARQGTYEQYF. The full variable domain, in which reference TRBV30 and TRBJ2-7 provide the parts outside the CDR3, is SQTIHQWPATLVQPVGSPLSLECTVEGTSNPNLYWYRQAAGRGLQLLFYSVGIGQISSEVPQNLSASRPQDRQFILSSKKLLLSDSGFYLCAWARQGTYEQYFGPGTRLTVT.

The chain combines TRBV19 with TRBJ1-5, with D unclear. Germline V gives CDR1 LNHDA, CDR2 SQIVND (reference sequence). Trimming left V 5 bases short and J 7 bases short, with 18 bases between. The CDR3 consists of 15 residues. The CDR3 here is CASSGSEVIGQPQHF. The CDR3, as DNA: TGTGCCAGTAGTGGGTCAGAGGTGATCGGGCAGCCCCAGCATTTT.

This clone has a handful of counts. V usage is TRBV3-1 (or the pseudogene TRBV3-2) and J usage is TRBJ2-7, with a possible D match to TRBD2 (6 bases). From germline, CDR1 is LGHDT and CDR2 YNNKEL (reference sequence). This CDR3 region has 12 residues. Trimming cost V 4 bases and J 12 bases, with 16 bases left between them. CDR3 loop: CASSPYGGAGYF. The CDR3 DNA reads as TGTGCCAGCAGCCCTTACGGTGGAGCGGGGTACTTC.

The chain couples TRBV6-5 to TRBJ2-3, with 9 bases aligning to TRBD1. From germline, CDR1 is MNHEY and CDR2 SVGAGI. V gave up 8 bases and J gave up 6 bases; unmatched junction bases: 12. This CDR3 contains 15 residues. Here the CDR3 reads CASLSRDRVVDTQYF. The CDR3 nucleotides read TGTGCCAGCCTGTCCCGGGACAGGGTCGTGGATACGCAGTATTTT.

This clone was seen a single time. For the CDR3, the DNA is TGCGCCAGCAGCCAAGGACAGGGTGCTGGAAACACCATATATTTT. Residues: CASSQGQGAGNTIYF. The chain has TRBV4-1 and TRBJ1-3; 7 bases align to TRBD1. CDR1 and CDR2 from the germline V gene are MGHRA and YSYEKL. The CDR3 runs 15 residues. J was trimmed by 2 bases and V by 1 base; bases with no gene match: 2.

This rearrangement joins TRBV6-4 to TRBJ2-1, with 8 bases lining up with TRBD2. The germline V gene encodes CDR1 MRHNA and CDR2 SNTAGT. J was trimmed by 1 base and V by 3 bases; bases with no gene match: 2. This CDR3 is 15 amino acids long. For the CDR3, the DNA is TGTGCCAGCAGTGATGCTAGCGGGTCCTACAATGAGCAGTTCTTC. Its translation is CASSDASGSYNEQFF.